This TCR beta chain was sequenced in a study of T cell responses to AZD1222 COVID-19 vaccine. Clones were sequenced by immunoSEQ multiplex PCR, and TCRdb holds only the in-frame ones, with some missing. The repertoire consists of some 130,000 clones, with roughly 82% occurring once and the leading ten covering over 4%. Germline assignment: CDR1 SQVTM and CDR2 ANQGSEA. The V end lost 2 bases, the J end lost 3 bases, and 10 bases lay between the germline ends. The CDR3 consists of 13 residues. Sample: peripheral blood, taken on day 0 of AZD1222 vaccination. The TCR sequence derives from an adult in good health. The chain has TRBV29-1 and TRBJ1-1; a possible D gene is TRBD1 (5 bases). DNA of the CDR3: TGCAGCGTTGAAAGGGACCGAGACACTGAAGCTTTCTTT. Translation: CSVERDRDTEAFF.